The TCR beta chain described here comes from a study of blood T cell repertoires in COVID-19. This clone was counted once. Authors' processing steps: Counts of nucleated cells, estimated from reference gene primer amplification, were obtained. Libraries were prepared by immunoSEQ multiplex PCR; TCRdb keeps only in-frame clonotypes and omits some of them. The V and J calls and clone size were taken over from that table, and D and trimming were inferred from the DNA. The table lists 150,000 to 200,000 clones, roughly 89% of them singletons, with under 4% in the top ten. V lost 5 bases and J 1 base, leaving 5 bases between the germline ends. Germline CDR1 reads SNHLY; CDR2 reads FYNNEI. The CDR3 extends over 13 amino acids.

This chain connects TRBV2 to TRBJ1-4; D call uncertain. The source material was PBMCs or T cells enriched from blood (not recorded which). The origin of this receptor is a woman aged 25 to 39 who had been exposed to COVID-19. The CDR3 here is CASSPGTNEKLFF. The CDR3 DNA reads as TGTGCCAGCAGTCCCGGAACTAATGAAAAACTGTTTTTT.